Following are 31 T cell receptor beta chains from one sample sequenced in a study of cytomegalovirus exposure and HLA in healthy donors. Amplification used 60 Vbeta primers and 13 Jbeta primers. Clones were read by immunoSEQ multiplex PCR, and TCRdb kept only the in-frame ones, dropping some. The top ten hold around 9.7% of the sample, which has around 76,000 clones, 70% seen once. Input material: PBMCs. These TCRs come from a woman aged 50 to 65 in good health and CMV-seropositive.

This rearrangement joins TRBV27 to TRBJ1-1; the match to TRBD1 covers 8 bases. The junction had 4 bases not matched to a gene; V was cut back by 3 bases and J by 4 bases. The length of the CDR3 is 14 residues. Germline assignment: CDR1 MNHEY and CDR2 SMNVEV (reference sequence). The CDR3 DNA is TGTGCCAGCAGTTTGAGACAGGGGCGCACTGAAGCTTTCTTT. This gives the protein CASSLRQGRTEAFF.

The genes are TRBV11-2 and TRBJ2-7; weak D call: TRBD1 (6 bases). With 0 bases removed from V and 3 bases from J, the gap between germline ends came to 12 bases. The CDR3 sequence is 15 residues long. From germline, CDR1 is SGHAT and CDR2 FQNNGV. This CDR3 reads CASSLDHYRDYEQYF. For the CDR3, the DNA is TGTGCCAGCAGCTTAGATCACTACAGGGACTACGAGCAGTACTTC.

This chain links TRBV29-1 with TRBJ2-7, with 8 bases aligning to TRBD1. The CDR3 contains 12 residues. Germline CDR1 reads SQVTM; CDR2 reads ANQGSEA. Trimming took 7 bases from V and 4 from J; bases not matched to a gene: 6. Here the CDR3 DNA reads TGCAGCGGTCGGACAGGGCTTTACGAGCAGTACTTC. It translates to CSGRTGLYEQYF.

This clone was recorded only once. V is TRBV5-8 and J is TRBJ2-7; 13 bases match TRBD2. From germline, CDR1 is SGHTS and CDR2 YDEGEE. CDR3 size: 14 residues. V lost 6 bases, J lost 4 bases, and 4 bases stayed unmatched. In DNA form, the CDR3 reads TGTGCCAGCACCAGGACTAGCGGGAGTTACGAGCAGTACTTC. Protein: CASTRTSGSYEQYF.

V gene TRBV7-3 combines with J gene TRBJ2-3, with 8 bases that match TRBD2. The CDR3 is made up of 15 amino acids. Germline CDR1 is SGHTA and CDR2 is FQGTGA. Unmatched junction bases numbered 7, after V lost 3 bases and J lost 5 bases. The CDR3 region has the DNA TGTGCCAGCAGCTTTAACGGGAGGGCCGGAGATACGCAGTATTTT. It translates to CASSFNGRAGDTQYF. Based on the CDR3 plus reference TRBV7-3 and TRBJ2-3, the full variable domain is GAGVSQTPSNKVTEKGKYVELRCDPISGHTALYWYRQSLGQGPEFLIYFQGTGAADDSGLPNDRFFAVRPEGSVSTLKIQRTERGDSAVYLCASSFNGRAGDTQYFGPGTRLTVL.

The chain links TRBV10-1 to TRBJ2-3; D perhaps matches TRBD2 (6 bases). CDR3 length equals 14 residues. V lost 6 bases to trimming and J lost 4 bases, with 14 bases between them. The germline CDR1 and CDR2 sequences are WNHNN and SYGVQD (reference sequence). This CDR3 is CASSGGGSADTQYF. The CDR3 nucleotides are TGCGCCAGCAGCGGGGGTGGTTCCGCAGATACGCAGTATTTT.

This chain joins TRBV19 and TRBJ1-1, with a possible D match to TRBD1 (6 bases). This CDR3 contains 13 residues. Per the germline V gene, CDR1 is LNHDA and CDR2 is SQIVND (reference sequence). V lost 8 bases and J 5 bases, leaving 15 bases between the germline ends. The CDR3 sequence is CASGRGWETEAFF. The CDR3 nucleotides read TGTGCCAGTGGCAGGGGTTGGGAAACTGAAGCTTTCTTT.

This chain uses TRBV7-3 with TRBJ2-7; 9 nucleotides agree with TRBD1. CDR1 is SGHTA and CDR2 is FQGTGA in the germline V gene. The length of the CDR3 is 14 residues. V shed 5 bases, J shed 6 bases, and the junction held 8 bases outside the gene matches. The CDR3 loop reads CASSPAGQGVEQYF. CDR3 DNA sequence: TGTGCCAGCAGCCCGGCGGGACAGGGAGTCGAGCAGTACTTC.

The chain recombines TRBV29-1 with TRBJ2-7; TRBD1 matches at 9 bases. CDR3 length: 14 residues. Unmatched junction bases numbered 6, after V lost 3 bases and J lost 3 bases. Germline V gene sequence: CDR1 SQVTM, CDR2 ANQGSEA. CDR3 protein: CSVEWPDRGYEQYF. DNA of the CDR3: TGCAGCGTTGAGTGGCCGGACAGGGGCTACGAGCAGTACTTC.

This chain joins TRBV7-2 and TRBJ2-7, with TRBD2 matching 9 bases. Germline trimming cut 3 bases from V and 2 bases from J; bases unmatched to any gene: 2. There are 14 residues in the CDR3. Looked up from germline, CDR1 is SGHTA and CDR2 is FQGNSA. CDR3 sequence reads: CASSLSSGAYEQYF. Written as DNA, the CDR3 is TGTGCCAGCAGCTTGTCTAGCGGGGCCTACGAGCAGTACTTC.

This clone was seen only once. The chain is built from TRBV10-3 and TRBJ2-2; 7 nucleotides match TRBD1. Germline V gives CDR1 ENHRY, CDR2 SYGVKD. Losses at the gene ends were 10 bases for V and 0 bases for J; bases not matched to a gene: 2. CDR3 size: 13 residues. DNA of the CDR3: TGTGCCACGAGGGGGCCGAACACCGGGGAGCTGTTTTTT. This encodes CATRGPNTGELFF.

This clone is categorized as medium-sized. The chain links TRBV6-1 to TRBJ2-1; D uncertain. Germline V gives CDR1 MNHNS, CDR2 SASEGT. The length of the CDR3 is 11 residues. Trimming pared 8 bases from V and 3 bases from J, leaving 5 bases between. CDR3 sequence: CASASYNEQFF. The CDR3 bases are TGTGCCAGCGCTAGCTACAATGAGCAGTTCTTC.

V is TRBV11-3 and J is TRBJ2-1; 14 bases agree with TRBD2. Germline values: CDR1 SGHNT, CDR2 YENEEA. This CDR3 region has 17 residues. Unmatched junction bases numbered 4, after V lost 1 base and J lost 5 bases. The CDR3 nucleotides read TGTGCCAGCAGCTTAGGGGGGACTAGCGGGGGTGACAATGAGCAGTTCTTC. Amino acid sequence: CASSLGGTSGGDNEQFF.

About this clone itself: Other DNA sequences of this sample code for an identical CDR3. This sequence joins TRBV5-1 and TRBJ2-7; 11 bases line up with TRBD1. The germline gives CDR1 SGHRS, CDR2 YFSETQ. V was clipped by 4 bases and J by 3 bases; unmatched bases: 6. The length of the CDR3 is 15 residues. CDR3 DNA sequence: TGCGCCAGCAGCCCGGGGACAGGGGGAAACTACGAGCAGTACTTC. Protein sequence: CASSPGTGGNYEQYF.

This rearrangement joins TRBV19 to TRBJ2-3; D is unclear. In germline, CDR1 is LNHDA, CDR2 SQIVND (reference sequence). Trimming took 7 bases from V and 4 from J, leaving 6 bases between them. The CDR3 covers 11 residues. CDR3: CASIGSDTQYF. The CDR3 nucleotides are TGTGCCAGTATTGGCTCAGATACGCAGTATTTT.

The J gene is TRBJ2-7, the V gene TRBV6-4; TRBD2 aligns across 8 bases. The germline CDR1 and CDR2 sequences are MRHNA and SNTAGT. This CDR3 region has 19 residues. The V and J ends lost 0 bases and 1 base, in that order; junction bases with no gene match: 14. The DNA of the CDR3 is TGTGCCAGCAGTGACTCGAGATTTTTGGGCCTAGCGGGTTCCTACGAGCAGTACTTC. Translated, it gives CASSDSRFLGLAGSYEQYF.

The chain uses TRBV5-6 and TRBJ2-6; 7 nucleotides align to TRBD1. From germline, CDR1 is SGHDT and CDR2 YYEEEE. The CDR3 extends over 15 amino acids. V was pared by 2 bases and J by 2 bases, with 1 base of the junction left unmatched. The CDR3, as DNA: TGTGCCAGCAGCTTAACAGGGGCTGGGGCCAACGTCCTGACTTTC. Amino acid sequence: CASSLTGAGANVLTF.

The CDR3: CASSTAQETQYF. The CDR3 DNA follows: TGTGCCAGCTCTACTGCTCAAGAGACCCAGTACTTC. V usage is TRBV18 and J usage is TRBJ2-5; unclear D gene. The CDR3 length is 12 residues. Germline V gene data show CDR1 as KGHSH and CDR2 as LQKENI. Trimming shortened V by 6 bases and J by 2 bases, and 7 bases separated the two germline ends.

This chain joins TRBV7-2 and TRBJ2-7; the D gene is possibly TRBD2 (6 bases). CDR1 is SGHTA and CDR2 is FQGNSA in the germline V gene. The CDR3 sequence is 14 residues long. V dropped 3 bases and J dropped 2 bases, with 11 bases sitting between them. CDR3 region: CASSLVEGPYEQYF. The DNA of the CDR3 is TGTGCCAGCAGCTTGGTGGAGGGCCCCTACGAGCAGTACTTC.

The V and J genes are TRBV18 and TRBJ2-7; 8 nucleotides align to TRBD2. CDR1 KGHSH and CDR2 LQKENI come from the germline V gene. J gave up 3 bases and V 2 bases, and 6 bases lay outside the gene matches. The CDR3 has 15 residues. The CDR3 spells CASSPVETSVYEQYF. The CDR3 region has the DNA TGTGCCAGCTCACCAGTAGAGACTAGCGTCTACGAGCAGTACTTC.

This chain links TRBV28 with TRBJ1-2; 9 bases fit TRBD1. Per germline, CDR1 MDHEN and CDR2 SYDVKM. V shed 6 bases and J 8 bases; nucleotides not matched to a gene: 7. This CDR3 has 13 residues. CDR3 in amino acids: CASSRGQGTGYTF. CDR3 sequence (DNA): TGTGCCAGCAGCAGGGGACAGGGTACAGGCTACACCTTC.

The J gene is TRBJ2-7, the V gene TRBV6-5; 8 bases align to TRBD2. CDR3 length: 15 residues. The ends lost 8 bases at V and 5 bases at J; junction bases unmatched: 14. Germline CDR1 and CDR2: MNHEY and SVGAGI. CDR3 protein: CASHRGGGEGNEQYF. The CDR3 DNA is TGTGCCAGCCATCGGGGGGGCGGTGAGGGTAACGAGCAGTACTTC.

The rearrangement uses TRBV20-1 and TRBJ2-7, with 10 bases fitting TRBD1. CDR1 and CDR2 from the germline V gene are DFQATT and SNEGSKA (reference sequence). The CDR3 loop spans 11 amino acids. CDR3 nucleotide sequence: TGCTTGGGACAGGGGAACTACGAGCAGTACTTC. It encodes CLGQGNYEQYF.

V is TRBV15 and J is TRBJ2-1, with D perhaps TRBD2 (5 bases). The CDR3 totals 13 residues. V dropped 2 bases and J dropped 10 bases, with 12 bases sitting between them. Germline assignment: CDR1 LNHNV and CDR2 YYDKDF (reference sequence). The CDR3 loop reads CATSRKISGEQFF. Written as DNA, the CDR3 is TGTGCCACCAGCAGAAAAATCAGCGGAGAGCAGTTCTTC.

The chain carries TRBV4-2 and TRBJ2-3, with TRBD2 matching 10 bases. The V gene's germline CDR1 is LGHNA and CDR2 YNFKEQ. Trimming cost V 1 base and J 4 bases; bases outside gene matches: 5. This CDR3 comprises 16 residues. CDR3 in amino acids: CASSQAPAGGADTQYF. The CDR3, as DNA: TGTGCCAGCAGCCAAGCCCCAGCGGGAGGGGCAGATACGCAGTATTTT.

There are a few counts of this clone. This chain connects TRBV28 to TRBJ1-4; D unresolved. V shed 10 bases and J shed 7 bases, with 13 bases lying between them. The CDR3 is 12 residues long. From germline, CDR1 is MDHEN and CDR2 SYDVKM. CDR3 nucleotides: TGTGCCACACACCGCGAGGGTGAAAAACTGTTTTTT. This gives the protein CATHREGEKLFF.

The V call is TRBV5-1, the J call TRBJ2-5, with 8 bases identical to TRBD2. The V and J ends lost 0 bases and 5 bases, in that order; junction bases with no gene match: 12. Germline values: CDR1 SGHRS, CDR2 YFSETQ. CDR3 length equals 17 residues. CDR3 amino acids: CASSLALSGGAEETQYF. The DNA of the CDR3 is TGCGCCAGCAGCTTGGCGCTATCCGGGGGGGCCGAGGAGACCCAGTACTTC.

The chain joins TRBV15 to TRBJ2-7; 10 bases line up with TRBD2. V was pared by 0 bases and J by 3 bases, with 5 bases of the junction left unmatched. Germline assignment: CDR1 LNHNV and CDR2 YYDKDF (reference sequence). The CDR3 extends over 16 amino acids. In nucleotides, the CDR3 is TGTGCCACCAGCAGAGATTCGGCTAGCGGGAGCTACGAGCAGTACTTC. It codes for CATSRDSASGSYEQYF.

V and J are TRBV19 and TRBJ2-2; D remains ambiguous. In germline, CDR1 is LNHDA, CDR2 SQIVND (reference sequence). With 2 bases removed from V and 2 bases from J, the gap between germline ends came to 6 bases. This CDR3 has 14 amino acids. The CDR3 loop is CASSIPINTGELFF. As DNA, the CDR3 is TGTGCCAGTAGTATACCCATCAACACCGGGGAGCTGTTTTTT.

V is TRBV9 and J is TRBJ2-1, with D possibly TRBD1 on 6 matching bases. V dropped 4 bases and J dropped 6 bases, with 17 bases sitting between them. In germline, CDR1 is SGDLS, CDR2 YYNGEE. This CDR3 is built from 15 residues. This CDR3 is CASSWTVGRGNEQFF. The DNA of the CDR3 is TGTGCCAGCAGCTGGACAGTTGGAAGGGGCAATGAGCAGTTCTTC.

The chain carries TRBV27 and TRBJ1-5, with 9 bases matching TRBD1. Trimming removed 5 bases from V and 11 bases from J; junction bases left unmatched: 10. The CDR3 has 14 amino acids. Looked up from germline, CDR1 is MNHEY and CDR2 is SMNVEV (reference sequence). CDR3: CASSPGTGKVAQHF. Written as DNA, the CDR3 is TGTGCCAGCAGTCCTGGGACAGGGAAGGTGGCCCAGCATTTT.